Sequencing of this T cell receptor beta chain was carried out in a study of blood T cell repertoires in COVID-19. Overall study context: Material from acute and convalescent COVID-19 was sourced from the United States, Italy and Spain.

The length of the CDR3 is 17 residues. CDR1 SGHVS and CDR2 FQNEAQ come from the germline V gene. V lost 4 bases, J lost 7 bases, and 14 bases stayed unmatched. Seattle researchers signed up patients amid active infection and tracked them longitudinally. Source study methods: Reference gene primer amplification gave nucleated cell count estimates. Clones were read by immunoSEQ multiplex PCR, and TCRdb kept only the in-frame ones, dropping some. The V and J calls and clone size come from that table; D and trimming were worked out from the DNA. Of under 200,000 clones in the sample, more than 75% were seen once.

The V and J genes are TRBV7-8 and TRBJ2-3; TRBD2 agrees at 10 bases. The sequenced sample consisted of peripheral blood. The origin of this receptor is a woman in her thirties or forties with COVID-19, enrolled during active disease. The CDR3 DNA is TGTGCCAGCAGCTCCATTACTAGCGGGGAGTTGGGAAATACGCAGTATTTT. Translating it yields CASSSITSGELGNTQYF.